Presented here are 29 T cell receptor beta chains from one specimen sequenced in a study of cytomegalovirus exposure and HLA in healthy donors. It was with 60 Vbeta and 13 Jbeta primers that the PCR ran. The method was immunoSEQ multiplex PCR; TCRdb's version includes in-frame clones alone and lacks a portion of them. Of 99,000 or so clones in the sample, 10% are singletons; the top ten hold around 5.9%. Input material: PBMCs. These receptors were taken from a man aged 35-49 years in good health and CMV-seropositive.

The chain recombines TRBV28 with TRBJ2-3; unclear D gene. This CDR3 region has 13 residues. Between the trimmed V and J ends, which lost 5 bases and 3 bases, there was a span of 9 bases. Germline V gene sequence: CDR1 MDHEN, CDR2 SYDVKM. DNA of the CDR3: TGTGCCAGCAGTCCGTTCAGGACAGATACGCAGTATTTT. Protein product: CASSPFRTDTQYF.

The table lists this clone with a few counts. The genes are TRBV27 and TRBJ2-7; the match to TRBD2 covers 8 bases. Trimming removed 0 bases from V and 4 bases from J; junction bases left unmatched: 2. Germline-derived CDR1 and CDR2 are MNHEY and SMNVEV (reference sequence). There are 14 residues in the CDR3. This chain's CDR3 is CASSLSSGAYEQYF. CDR3 sequence (DNA): TGTGCCAGCAGTTTATCTAGCGGGGCATACGAGCAGTACTTC.

The CDR3 DNA reads TGTGCCAGCAGTTTTAGGACAGGGAATGGCTACACCTTC. This encodes CASSFRTGNGYTF. The J gene is TRBJ1-2, the V gene TRBV27, with TRBD1 matching 8 bases. This CDR3 is 13 amino acids long. The germline V gene encodes CDR1 MNHEY and CDR2 SMNVEV (reference sequence). Unmatched junction bases numbered 3, after V lost 3 bases and J lost 6 bases.

This clone was seen a handful of times. The chain couples TRBV6-5 to TRBJ1-1, with D possibly TRBD1 on 5 matching bases. V was clipped by 0 bases and J by 5 bases, with 13 bases between them. The CDR3 loop spans 15 amino acids. Per germline, CDR1 MNHEY and CDR2 SVGAGI. CDR3 DNA: TGTGCCAGCAGTTACTCGAACGGGGGTAGGACTGAAGCTTTCTTT. It codes for CASSYSNGGRTEAFF.

This rearrangement joins TRBV7-9 to TRBJ1-4; D might be TRBD1 (5 bases). From germline, CDR1 is SEHNR and CDR2 FQNEAQ (reference sequence). V lost 5 bases and J lost 0, with 13 bases in between. The CDR3 runs to 16 residues. The CDR3 coding sequence is TGTGCCAGCAGCAAACCGGGGGGATCAACTAATGAAAAACTGTTTTTT. Amino acids: CASSKPGGSTNEKLFF.

This clone appeared a few times. The CDR3 region has the DNA TGCAGCGCCTTACTCCGGGGGAGCAATCAGCCCCAGCATTTT. Amino acids: CSALLRGSNQPQHF. This chain joins TRBV29-1 and TRBJ1-5; tentatively, D is TRBD1 (5 bases). With 7 bases removed from V and 1 base from J, the gap between germline ends came to 14 bases. The CDR3 is 14 residues long. Germline-derived CDR1 and CDR2 are SQVTM and ANQGSEA.

The rearrangement links TRBV28 to TRBJ1-1; D possibly corresponds to TRBD1 (5 bases). Germline V gene sequence: CDR1 MDHEN, CDR2 SYDVKM. The CDR3 totals 16 residues. Trimming took off 5 bases at V and 6 bases at J, with 22 bases between the two ends. The CDR3 here is CASSNRGGGRLSEAFF. The CDR3 DNA reads as TGTGCCAGCAGTAACCGCGGTGGGGGGAGGTTATCTGAAGCTTTCTTT. Full variable domain (missing parts from reference TRBV28 and TRBJ1-1): DVKVTQSSRYLVKRTGEKVFLECVQDMDHENMFWYRQDPGLGLRLIYFSYDVKMKEKGDIPEGYSVSREKKERFSLILESASTNQTSMYLCASSNRGGGRLSEAFFGQGTRLTVV.

This sequence joins TRBV11-2 and TRBJ2-1; 7 positions match TRBD2. Germline lookup yields CDR1 SGHAT and CDR2 FQNNGV. This CDR3 is 19 amino acids long. After removal of 2 bases from V and 0 bases from J, the junction contained 13 bases not matched to a gene. The CDR3 is CASSLKSLLALSSYNEQFF. CDR3 nucleotide sequence: TGTGCCAGCAGCTTAAAGTCTCTACTAGCGCTCAGCTCCTACAATGAGCAGTTCTTC.

In its sample, this clone was seen a few times. This rearrangement joins TRBV7-8 to TRBJ2-7; D not certain. The CDR3 is 15 amino acids. Trimming removed 0 bases at V and 5 bases at J, with 14 bases between. Per germline, CDR1 SGHVS and CDR2 FQNEAQ. Here the CDR3 DNA reads TGTGCCAGCAGCTTAGCGCTAACGCCCGGAGACGAGCAGTACTTC. This gives the protein CASSLALTPGDEQYF.

This clone was seen a few times. This chain connects TRBV28 to TRBJ2-2, with D perhaps matching TRBD2 (5 bases). This CDR3 has 16 residues. Germline CDR1 is MDHEN and CDR2 is SYDVKM. The ends were cut back, 6 bases at V and 0 bases at J, with 14 bases in the middle. CDR3 region: CASRGQAVTNTGELFF. The DNA of the CDR3 is TGTGCCAGCAGGGGCCAAGCGGTGACGAACACCGGGGAGCTGTTTTTT.

This clone has more than one count but fewer than ten. This chain uses TRBV21-1 with TRBJ2-7; TRBD2 is the table's D call, not checked against the DNA. TRBV21-1 has pseudogene status. This CDR3 spans 16 amino acids. The CDR3 sequence: CASSKVGLAVPYEQYF. Written as DNA, the CDR3 is TGTGCCAGCAGCAAAGTGGGACTAGCGGTACCCTACGAGCAGTACTTC.

This clone was seen only a few times. The chain recombines TRBV4-1 with TRBJ2-4, with 11 bases that match TRBD1. Germline V CDR1 and CDR2: MGHRA, YSYEKL. The length of the CDR3 is 19 residues. V trimming: 5 bases; J trimming: 0 bases; junction bases outside the gene matches: 12. CDR3: CASSFPGQGDDIAKNIQYF. In DNA form, the CDR3 reads TGCGCCAGCAGCTTCCCGGGACAGGGGGATGATATAGCCAAAAACATTCAGTACTTC.

The rearrangement joins TRBV27 to TRBJ2-1; D not resolved. CDR1 is MNHEY and CDR2 is SMNVEV in the germline V gene (reference sequence). V was clipped by 0 bases and J by 5 bases, with 5 bases between them. The CDR3 has 13 amino acids. In DNA, the CDR3 is TGTGCCAGCAGTTTATCCGAGGACAATGAGCAGTTCTTC. Its translation: CASSLSEDNEQFF.

The chain employs TRBV29-1 and TRBJ2-3; 9 positions match TRBD1. Germline assignment: CDR1 SQVTM and CDR2 ANQGSEA. Losses at the gene ends were 8 bases for V and 5 bases for J; bases not matched to a gene: 11. The CDR3 extends over 14 amino acids. For the CDR3, the DNA is TGCAGCACCAAGCTAACAGGGGGCGAAGATACGCAGTATTTT. As protein: CSTKLTGGEDTQYF.

The rearrangement links TRBV9 to TRBJ1-5, with D perhaps matching TRBD1 (6 bases). V gave up 0 bases and J gave up 4 bases, with 8 bases separating them. There are 14 residues in the CDR3. CDR1 SGDLS and CDR2 YYNGEE come from the germline V gene. CDR3 DNA: TGTGCCAGCAGCGTAGGGACAGAGAATCAGCCCCAGCATTTT. It translates to CASSVGTENQPQHF. Based on the CDR3 plus reference TRBV9 and TRBJ1-5, the full variable domain is DSGVTQTPKHLITATGQRVTLRCSPRSGDLSVYWYQQSLDQGLQFLIQYYNGEERAKGNILERFSAQQFPDLHSELNLSSLELGDSALYFCASSVGTENQPQHFGDGTRLSIL.

The V gene is TRBV11-3, the J gene TRBJ2-3, with D possibly TRBD1 on 6 matching bases. Germline CDR1 SGHNT, CDR2 YENEEA. The CDR3 is made up of 16 amino acids. V was cut by 4 bases and J by 0 bases, with 14 bases left in between. The CDR3 here is CASSSTGSISTDTQYF. Here the CDR3 DNA reads TGTGCCAGCAGCTCCACAGGGTCCATTAGCACAGATACGCAGTATTTT.

Only a few counts were recorded for this clone. V and J are TRBV11-3 and TRBJ1-1, with D tentatively TRBD1 (6 bases). CDR3 length: 15 residues. Trimming took 1 base from V and 1 from J, leaving 10 bases between them. CDR1 and CDR2 (germline): SGHNT, YENEEA. The CDR3, as DNA: TGTGCCAGCAGCTTAGGATCGGACAGGAACACTGAAGCTTTCTTT. Protein product: CASSLGSDRNTEAFF.

This clone was picked up a small number of times. V and J are TRBV14 and TRBJ2-5; 10 bases map to TRBD1. After removal of 4 bases from V and 4 bases from J, the junction contained 6 bases not matched to a gene. In germline, CDR1 is SGHDN, CDR2 FVKESK. CDR3 size: 15 residues. CDR3 bases: TGTGCCAGCAGCCGCTGGGACAGGGGATTAGAGACCCAGTACTTC. It specifies CASSRWDRGLETQYF.

This clone has just a few counts. The genes are TRBV7-3 and TRBJ2-3, with 7 bases matching TRBD2. Trimming at V came to 1 base and at J to 4 bases, leaving 8 bases not matched to a gene. This CDR3 is 16 amino acids long. The germline gives CDR1 SGHTA, CDR2 FQGTGA. Written as DNA, the CDR3 is TGTGCCAGCAGCTTAAACCCAGCGGGAAGGGCAGATACGCAGTATTTT. Translating gives CASSLNPAGRADTQYF.

This clone has only a few counts. The chain recombines TRBV11-2 with TRBJ2-3; 8 nucleotides align to TRBD2. V lost 2 bases and J lost 8; bases outside the gene matches: 12. Germline CDR1 SGHAT, CDR2 FQNNGV. CDR3 length equals 16 residues. CDR3 amino acids: CASSLLVPGGRGTQYF. In DNA, the CDR3 is TGTGCCAGCAGCTTACTCGTACCGGGAGGGCGTGGTACGCAGTATTTT.

This clone was counted between two and nine times. The chain employs TRBV6-4 and TRBJ2-6; 7 bases map to TRBD2. The CDR3 loop spans 16 amino acids. The junction had 10 bases not matched to a gene; V was cut back by 7 bases and J by 4 bases. Germline-derived CDR1 and CDR2 are MRHNA and SNTAGT. The CDR3 DNA is TGTGCCAGCACCCCCCACGGGGGGTTGGGGGCCAACGTCCTGACTTTC. Protein: CASTPHGGLGANVLTF.

In regard to this clone: The sample contains more than one DNA sequence encoding this CDR3. This chain uses TRBV4-2 with TRBJ1-2, with 12 bases lining up with TRBD1. V dropped 5 bases and J dropped 8; count of bases not matched to a gene: 9. Germline V gene lookup returns CDR1 LGHNA and CDR2 YNFKEQ. The CDR3 has 15 residues. The CDR3 nucleotides are TGTGCCAGCAGCTCACCCGGGACAGGGGGCTACGGCTACACCTTC. Translation: CASSSPGTGGYGYTF.

This rearrangement joins TRBV29-1 to TRBJ2-1; D is perhaps TRBD2 (6 bases). Trimming removed 1 base at V and 3 bases at J, with 13 bases between. Germline CDR1 SQVTM, CDR2 ANQGSEA. This CDR3 spans 15 amino acids. The CDR3 nucleotides read TGCAGCGTTGAAGGCGGCGGGGAAGGCTACAATGAGCAGTTCTTC. This sequence encodes CSVEGGGEGYNEQFF.

In this sample, this clone turned up a few times. This chain joins TRBV5-8 and TRBJ1-4, with 9 bases that match TRBD1. The V gene's germline CDR1 is SGHTS and CDR2 YDEGEE. The CDR3 extends over 13 amino acids. Germline trimming cut 6 bases from V and 6 bases from J; bases unmatched to any gene: 3. The CDR3 DNA reads TGTGCCAGCATCAGGGACAGGGATGAAAAACTGTTTTTT. Amino acids: CASIRDRDEKLFF.

The chain combines TRBV29-1 with TRBJ2-5, with 8 bases fitting TRBD1. With 5 bases clipped from V and 1 base from J, the junction kept 9 bases outside the gene matches. Germline V gene lookup returns CDR1 SQVTM and CDR2 ANQGSEA. This CDR3 spans 15 amino acids. CDR3 in amino acids: CSVQRTGNPQETQYF. The CDR3 DNA sequence: TGCAGCGTTCAAAGGACAGGGAACCCCCAAGAGACCCAGTACTTC.

The chain recombines TRBV18 with TRBJ1-1, with D possibly matching TRBD1 (5 bases). Trimming removed 3 bases from V and 5 bases from J, with 13 bases in between. CDR1 is KGHSH, CDR2 LQKENI, per germline. The CDR3 has 14 amino acids. This chain's CDR3 is CASSPGRAGTEAFF. In nucleotides, the CDR3 is TGTGCCAGCTCACCGGGCCGGGCAGGGACTGAAGCTTTCTTT.

This clone was recorded a few times. CDR3 amino acids: CASSGLAGPTDTQYF. CDR3 in DNA: TGTGCCAGCAGTGGACTAGCGGGACCCACAGATACGCAGTATTTT. The chain has TRBV2 and TRBJ2-3, with 11 bases that match TRBD2. CDR1 is SNHLY, CDR2 FYNNEI, per germline. V dropped 4 bases and J dropped 2; count of bases not matched to a gene: 2. The CDR3 runs 15 residues.

The chain combines TRBV19 with TRBJ1-4; possibly TRBD1 for D (5 bases). Germline CDR1 is LNHDA and CDR2 is SQIVND (reference sequence). Trimming shortened V by 5 bases and J by 5 bases, and 12 bases separated the two germline ends. CDR3 length: 14 residues. CDR3 residues: CASSFGQGNEKLFF. The CDR3, as DNA: TGTGCCAGTAGTTTTGGCCAGGGAAATGAAAAACTGTTTTTT. Full variable domain (missing parts from reference TRBV19 and TRBJ1-4): DGGITQSPKYLFRKEGQNVTLSCEQNLNHDAMYWYRQDPGQGLRLIYYSQIVNDFQKGDIAEGYSVSREKKESFPLTVTSAQKNPTAFYLCASSFGQGNEKLFFGSGTQLSVL.

V usage is TRBV13 and J usage is TRBJ2-1, with 10 bases fitting TRBD2. CDR3 length: 18 residues. V dropped 5 bases and J dropped 8; count of bases not matched to a gene: 18. The V gene's germline CDR1 is PRHDT and CDR2 FYEKMQ (reference sequence). CDR3 sequence reads: CASSALEGSSGGMDEQFF. In DNA, the CDR3 is TGTGCCAGCAGCGCCCTCGAAGGCTCTAGCGGGGGTATGGATGAGCAGTTCTTC.